The 19 T cell receptor beta chains listed next were all sequenced from one sample in a study of a mutant IDH1 vaccine in newly diagnosed glioma. What these receptors recognize is not known. The time point denotes: week 47, end of study. Mutant IDH1 20-mer peptide, at 300 ug, made up each vaccine dose, with topical imiquimod. Data came from immunoSEQ multiplex PCR; TCRdb stores just in-frame clones and leaves some out. The profile covers tens of thousands of clones, with 75% appearing a single time and about 9.6% taken by the ten largest. Material: PBMCs, obtained from a glioma patient whose treatment included an IDH1 peptide vaccine. Every receptor here comes from a man between 40 and 49 years old with glioma.

This chain uses TRBV5-1 with TRBJ1-2; 7 bases fit TRBD1. Germline CDR1 and CDR2: SGHRS and YFSETQ. V lost 3 bases, J lost 3 bases, and 2 bases stayed unmatched. CDR3 size: 13 residues. Here the CDR3 reads CASSSGTDYGYTF. The CDR3 DNA sequence: TGCGCCAGCAGCTCTGGGACAGACTATGGCTACACCTTC.

This sequence joins TRBV7-2 and TRBJ2-2; TRBD2 matches at 8 bases. After removal of 5 bases from V and 0 bases from J, the junction contained 8 bases not matched to a gene. Per germline, CDR1 SGHTA and CDR2 FQGNSA. CDR3 length: 17 amino acids. The chain's CDR3 is CASSPTSGASNTGELFF. CDR3 nucleotide sequence: TGTGCCAGCAGCCCCACTAGCGGAGCCTCGAACACCGGGGAGCTGTTTTTT.

This sequence joins TRBV7-4 and TRBJ1-5; 9 bases agree with TRBD1. The CDR3 covers 18 residues. In germline, CDR1 is SGHVT, CDR2 SQSDAQ. With 5 bases clipped from V and 0 bases from J, the junction kept 11 bases outside the gene matches. The CDR3 is CASSRKRGDRASNQPQHF. Written as DNA, the CDR3 is TGTGCCAGCAGCAGGAAGAGGGGGGACAGGGCTAGCAATCAGCCCCAGCATTTT.

The chain has TRBV4-2 and TRBJ2-1; perhaps TRBD1 as D (8 bases). CDR1 is LGHNA, CDR2 YNFKEQ, per germline. The V end lost 1 base, the J end lost 9 bases, and 13 bases lay between the germline ends. This CDR3 comprises 14 residues. The CDR3 reads CASSQVSGTGEQFF. CDR3 DNA: TGTGCCAGCAGCCAAGTCAGCGGGACAGGTGAGCAGTTCTTC.

The V call is TRBV6-6, the J call TRBJ2-7, with D tentatively TRBD1 (5 bases). CDR1 is MNHNY, CDR2 SVGAGI, per germline (reference sequence). The CDR3 is 13 residues long. Deletions cut 4 bases from V and 3 bases from J, with 10 bases between. The CDR3 here is CASSLRRGYEQYF. The CDR3 nucleotides are TGTGCCAGCAGTTTGAGAAGGGGCTACGAGCAGTACTTC.

V and J are TRBV5-1 and TRBJ2-1; 11 bases are a match to TRBD2. With 4 bases clipped from V and 6 bases from J, the junction kept 3 bases outside the gene matches. The germline CDR1 and CDR2 sequences are SGHRS and YFSETQ. The CDR3 has 14 residues. CDR3 loop: CASSPGLAVNEQFF. The CDR3 bases are TGCGCCAGCAGCCCGGGACTAGCGGTCAATGAGCAGTTCTTC.

V is TRBV28 and J is TRBJ1-4, with TRBD1 matching over 11 bases. Germline trimming cut 5 bases from V and 7 bases from J; bases unmatched to any gene: 6. The CDR3 spans 15 residues. The germline V gene encodes CDR1 MDHEN and CDR2 SYDVKM. CDR3 amino acids: CASSPQGTGGEKLFF. The CDR3 DNA reads as TGTGCCAGCAGTCCTCAGGGGACAGGGGGTGAAAAACTGTTTTTT.

There are a few counts of this clone. The chain joins TRBV11-3 to TRBJ2-1; no reliable D call. Deletions cut 5 bases from V and 9 bases from J, with 14 bases between. Per the germline V gene, CDR1 is SGHNT and CDR2 is YENEEA. This CDR3 region has 13 residues. The DNA of the CDR3 is TGTGCCAGCAGCCCGTCGGCATCGAGTGAGCAGTTCTTC. Translation: CASSPSASSEQFF.

Only one count was recorded for this clone. This chain uses TRBV18 with TRBJ1-3; D unclear. Germline CDR1 KGHSH, CDR2 LQKENI. Trimming left V 4 bases short and J 0 bases short, with 16 bases between. The CDR3 loop spans 17 amino acids. The CDR3 spells CASSLESWAGSGNTIYF. The CDR3 coding sequence is TGTGCCAGCTCACTAGAGTCTTGGGCCGGCTCTGGAAACACCATATATTTT.

The gene calls are TRBV28 and TRBJ2-4; 8 bases are shared with TRBD2. The CDR3 has 17 residues. Losses at the gene ends were 6 bases for V and 0 bases for J; bases not matched to a gene: 10. CDR1 is MDHEN, CDR2 SYDVKM, per germline. Here the CDR3 DNA reads TGTGCCAGCAGCCCCCGAGGTAGCGGGGTAGCCAAAAACATTCAGTACTTC. This gives the protein CASSPRGSGVAKNIQYF.

This clone has only one observation. This chain joins TRBV4-1 and TRBJ2-7, with a possible D match to TRBD2 (6 bases). Germline values: CDR1 MGHRA, CDR2 YSYEKL. Trimming cost V 0 bases and J 5 bases, with 11 bases left between them. The CDR3 covers 14 residues. The CDR3 nucleotides are TGCGCCAGCAGCCAAGATCGGGACTCGGACGAGCAGTACTTC. It is translated as CASSQDRDSDEQYF.

The J gene is TRBJ2-7, the V gene TRBV7-9; no clear D gene. Trimming removed 2 bases from V and 1 base from J, with 12 bases in between. The CDR3 runs to 15 residues. Germline CDR1 and CDR2: SEHNR and FQNEAQ (reference sequence). CDR3: CASSLSLGPSYEQYF. The CDR3 bases are TGTGCCAGCAGCTTATCGCTGGGTCCTTCCTACGAGCAGTACTTC.

The chain uses TRBV11-2 and TRBJ1-6, with 7 bases identical to TRBD1. Looked up from germline, CDR1 is SGHAT and CDR2 is FQNNGV. This CDR3 has 16 residues. Losses at the gene ends were 6 bases for V and 7 bases for J; bases not matched to a gene: 12. In DNA form, the CDR3 reads TGTGCCAGCAGTCCGGGACAGCTGAAATTCAATTCACCCCTCCACTTT. This sequence encodes CASSPGQLKFNSPLHF.

The rearrangement uses TRBV5-6 and TRBJ1-1; a possible D gene is TRBD1 (6 bases). With 4 bases removed from V and 1 base from J, the gap between germline ends came to 17 bases. Germline V CDR1 and CDR2: SGHDT, YYEEEE. The CDR3 is 16 amino acids. The CDR3 spells CASSQGTGGGNTEAFF. The DNA of the CDR3 is TGTGCCAGCAGCCAGGGGACGGGCGGTGGGAACACTGAAGCTTTCTTT.

The V gene is TRBV9, the J gene TRBJ1-2; a possible D gene is TRBD1 (6 bases). The V and J ends lost 4 bases and 12 bases respectively, with 19 bases between them. The CDR3 sequence is 13 residues long. CDR1 is SGDLS, CDR2 YYNGEE, per germline. The CDR3 region is CASSPGGGRFHTF. The DNA for the CDR3 is TGTGCCAGCAGCCCTGGGGGGGGGCGGTTTCACACCTTC.

The rearrangement uses TRBV6-1 and TRBJ2-7; D not certain. CDR1 is MNHNS, CDR2 SASEGT, per germline. The CDR3 has 16 residues. V was shortened by 1 base and J by 6 bases, with 19 bases between the two germline ends. This CDR3 is CASSEGSGFEVVEQYF. Written as DNA, the CDR3 is TGTGCCAGCAGTGAAGGGTCCGGGTTTGAAGTGGTCGAGCAGTACTTC.

J is TRBJ2-2 and V is TRBV9, with D unclear. Germline V gene sequence: CDR1 SGDLS, CDR2 YYNGEE. The CDR3 spans 13 residues. The V end was cut by 4 bases, the J end by 7 bases, with 11 bases between. CDR3 bases: TGTGCCAGCAGCAACTTAGGTCTCGGGGAGCTGTTTTTT. Protein product: CASSNLGLGELFF.

V is TRBV14 and J is TRBJ2-4; D unclear. Germline V gene sequence: CDR1 SGHDN, CDR2 FVKESK. With 1 base removed from V and 3 bases from J, the gap between germline ends came to 16 bases. The CDR3 totals 17 residues. The CDR3, as DNA: TGTGCCAGCAGCCAAGGCTCCGGGTCCTGGGGCAAAAACATTCAGTACTTC. Translation: CASSQGSGSWGKNIQYF.

The chain employs TRBV5-6 and TRBJ2-6; D not certain. Deletions cut 0 bases from V and 1 base from J, with 11 bases between. CDR1 is SGHDT and CDR2 is YYEEEE in the germline V gene. CDR3 length equals 17 residues. The CDR3 DNA reads TGTGCCAGCAGCTTGGGGACGAAGTTGTCTGGGGCCAACGTCCTGACTTTC. Translation gives CASSLGTKLSGANVLTF.